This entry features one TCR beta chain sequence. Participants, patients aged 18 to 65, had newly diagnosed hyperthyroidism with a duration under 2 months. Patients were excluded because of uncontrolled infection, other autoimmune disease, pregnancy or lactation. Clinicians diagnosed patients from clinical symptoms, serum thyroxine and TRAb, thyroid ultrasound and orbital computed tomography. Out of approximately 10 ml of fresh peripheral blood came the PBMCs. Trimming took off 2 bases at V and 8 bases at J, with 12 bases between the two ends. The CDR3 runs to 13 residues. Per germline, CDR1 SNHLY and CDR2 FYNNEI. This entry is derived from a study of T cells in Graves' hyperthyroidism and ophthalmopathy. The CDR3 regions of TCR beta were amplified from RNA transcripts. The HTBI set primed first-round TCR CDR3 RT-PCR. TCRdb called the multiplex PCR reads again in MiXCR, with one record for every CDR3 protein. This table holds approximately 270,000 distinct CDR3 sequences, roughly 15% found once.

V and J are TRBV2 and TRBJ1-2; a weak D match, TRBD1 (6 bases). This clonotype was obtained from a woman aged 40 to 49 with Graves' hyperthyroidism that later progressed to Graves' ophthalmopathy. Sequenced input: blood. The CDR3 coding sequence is TGTGCCAGCAGTGAAAATACAGGGTTGGGCTACACCTTC. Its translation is CASSENTGLGYTF.